The next 6 T cell receptor beta chains were all read from a single sample in a study of Graves' ophthalmopathy and Graves' hyperthyroidism. RNA transcripts were the source from which TCR beta CDR3 regions were amplified. Following a first-round RT-PCR that used HTBI primers, a second-round multiplex PCR was carried out. TCRdb called the multiplex PCR reads again in MiXCR, with one record for every CDR3 protein. The sample yields 200,000 to 250,000 distinct CDR3 sequences, 25% to 30% seen once. Sequencing was done on a sample of peripheral blood. Receptors originate from a middle-aged man with Graves' ophthalmopathy.

This clonotype was found many times. This chain connects TRBV19 to TRBJ2-7; D is unresolved. CDR1 and CDR2 (germline): LNHDA, SQIVND (reference sequence). This CDR3 comprises 14 residues. Trimming removed 6 bases at V and 3 bases at J, with 15 bases between. CDR3 loop: CASSIGPPGYEQYF. CDR3 in DNA: TGTGCCAGTAGCATCGGACCCCCCGGCTACGAGCAGTACTTC.

This clonotype was seen at least ten times. V gene TRBV18 combines with J gene TRBJ2-7; the D gene is possibly TRBD1 (6 bases). Germline V gene sequence: CDR1 KGHSH, CDR2 LQKENI. Trimming left V 5 bases short and J 2 bases short, with 10 bases between. The CDR3 is 13 amino acids. The CDR3 sequence is CASSWGTTYEQYF. CDR3 bases: TGTGCCAGCTCATGGGGGACAACCTACGAGCAGTACTTC.

The chain uses TRBV4-1 and TRBJ2-7, with D unresolved. With 2 bases removed from V and 3 bases from J, the gap between germline ends came to 17 bases. The germline gives CDR1 MGHRA, CDR2 YSYEKL. This CDR3 has 16 amino acids. CDR3 in amino acids: CASSQNFDSPLYEQYF. The CDR3 bases are TGCGCCAGCAGCCAAAACTTTGACTCACCACTCTACGAGCAGTACTTC.

The table lists this clonotype with many counts. V usage is TRBV4-2 and J usage is TRBJ2-7, with 7 bases aligning to TRBD2. Germline V gene lookup returns CDR1 LGHNA and CDR2 YNFKEQ. The junction had 7 bases not matched to a gene; V was cut back by 2 bases and J by 6 bases. The CDR3 is 14 residues long. CDR3 coding DNA: TGTGCCAGCAGCCAAACTAGCGTGGATGCCGAGCAGTACTTC. Amino acid sequence: CASSQTSVDAEQYF.

This clonotype has just a few counts. The V gene is TRBV6-2 or TRBV6-3, the J gene TRBJ1-5; no reliable D call. This CDR3 comprises 14 residues. The germline V and J ends were trimmed by 2 bases and 7 bases, with 12 bases remaining between them. Germline assignment: CDR1 MNHEY and CDR2 SVGEGT. For the CDR3, the DNA is TGTGCCAGCAGTTACGAACGGACTGCCCAGCCCCAGCATTTT. Protein product: CASSYERTAQPQHF.

There are many counts of this clonotype. The chain recombines TRBV12-3 or TRBV12-4 with TRBJ2-5; 11 bases align to TRBD2. The CDR3 consists of 15 residues. The trim removed 4 bases at V and 0 bases at J, leaving 1 base unmatched. The CDR3 here is CASSSGLADQETQYF. CDR3 coding DNA: TGTGCCAGCAGTTCGGGACTAGCGGACCAAGAGACCCAGTACTTC.